The subject of this entry is one T cell receptor (beta chain). CDR1 LNHDA and CDR2 SQIVND come from the germline V gene (reference sequence). The V and J ends lost 7 bases and 4 bases, in that order; junction bases with no gene match: 8. This CDR3 is built from 14 residues. Under the authors' procedure: Amplified reference gene primers provided the basis for estimating nucleated cell counts. Method: immunoSEQ multiplex PCR; TCRdb's copy keeps in-frame clones and lacks some. That table gives V, J and clone size, and the DNA gave D and trimming. Of about 56,000 clones detected, 89% appear once; the ten largest clones hold about 46%. The data were taken from a study of blood T cell repertoires in COVID-19. The overall study: Samples came from the United States, Italy and Spain, spanning acute and convalescent COVID-19. Sources were T cells, B-cell-depleted T cells, or PBMCs; the material itself was cDNA or gDNA.

Followed over time, Seattle patients had been enrolled while infection was active. The source of this sequence is an older woman with COVID-19, enrolled during active disease. The chain employs TRBV19 and TRBJ2-7; 9 bases are shared with TRBD1. Sequenced sample: peripheral blood. CDR3 DNA: TGTGCCAGTAAGGAGGGGACAGGGACTTACGAGCAGTACTTC. Residues: CASKEGTGTYEQYF.